The clone carrying this TCR beta chain was seen a few times. The sample originates from a study of blood T cells in healthy people across ages. A second PCR of roughly 7 to 11 cycles used a sample-barcoded 5' primer and a J-beta primer mix. Using its own MiXCR run on the 5' RACE reads, TCRdb lists one record per CDR3 protein. The sample records more than 1,000,000 distinct CDR3 sequences, under 30% being singletons. The individuals who served as donors were healthy Caucasians living in Russia, aged about 6 to 100. The J segment lost 5 bases and the V segment lost 0 bases, leaving 11 bases of the junction unmatched. This CDR3 is built from 17 residues. The germline V gene has CDR1 MNHEY and CDR2 SVGAGI. This sample also appeared in a second study, on T cells of mothers and their children.

The sequence derives from a girl aged 2 to 9 in good health. V gene TRBV6-5 combines with J gene TRBJ1-2, with 8 bases fitting TRBD1. The sequencing sample was made of blood. For the CDR3, the DNA is TGTGCCAGCAGTTACTCGACTCCGGACAGGGCGGGATATGGCTACACCTTC. It is translated as CASSYSTPDRAGYGYTF.